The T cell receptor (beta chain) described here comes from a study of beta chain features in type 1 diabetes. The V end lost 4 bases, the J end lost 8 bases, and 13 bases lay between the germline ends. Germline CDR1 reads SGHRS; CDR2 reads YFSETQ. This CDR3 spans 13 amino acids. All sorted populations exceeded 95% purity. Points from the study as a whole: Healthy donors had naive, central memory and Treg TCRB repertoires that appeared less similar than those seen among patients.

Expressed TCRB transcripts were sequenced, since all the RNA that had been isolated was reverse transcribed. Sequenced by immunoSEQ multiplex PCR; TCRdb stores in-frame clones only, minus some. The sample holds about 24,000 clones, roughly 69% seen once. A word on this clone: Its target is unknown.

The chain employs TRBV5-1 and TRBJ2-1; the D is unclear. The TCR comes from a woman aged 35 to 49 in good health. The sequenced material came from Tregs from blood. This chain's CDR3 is CASSPWSGDEQFF. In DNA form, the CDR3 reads TGCGCCAGCAGCCCGTGGTCGGGTGATGAGCAGTTCTTC.